This TCR beta chain was recovered during a study of blood T cell repertoires in COVID-19. Study-level background: Both acute and convalescent COVID-19 samples were obtained from the United States, Italy and Spain. Nucleic acid was either cDNA or gDNA, and it came from T cells, B-cell-depleted T cells, or PBMCs.

Germline V gene data show CDR1 as SNHLY and CDR2 as FYNNEI. The CDR3 runs 14 residues. V dropped 3 bases and J dropped 0 bases, with 6 bases sitting between them. TCRdb keeps only in-frame clones here, not all; method: immunoSEQ multiplex PCR. This table has tens of thousands of clones, 60% to 85% appearing once. Sequencing input: peripheral blood. The chain employs TRBV2 and TRBJ2-1; D gene ambiguous. The sequence came from a man in his 70s with acute or convalescent COVID-19. The CDR3 loop reads CASSDQFSYNEQFF. For the CDR3, the DNA is TGTGCCAGCAGTGACCAGTTCTCCTACAATGAGCAGTTCTTC.